The 15 T cell receptor beta chains given below trace back to one sample, sequenced in a study of cytomegalovirus exposure and HLA in healthy donors. The primer mix had 60 Vbeta and 13 Jbeta primers. The table came from immunoSEQ multiplex PCR; TCRdb's copy has only in-frame clones and leaves some out. The repertoire holds over 150,000 clones, with about 81% as singletons. Material: PBMCs. All receptors derive from a woman aged 45-65 years in good health and CMV-seropositive.

The V gene is TRBV28, the J gene TRBJ2-5; 10 nucleotides align to TRBD2. From germline, CDR1 is MDHEN and CDR2 SYDVKM. The CDR3 extends over 16 amino acids. Trimming at V came to 6 bases and at J to 3 bases, leaving 10 bases not matched to a gene. The CDR3 loop is CASSSPFGLAEETQYF. CDR3 DNA: TGTGCCAGCAGCTCCCCCTTCGGACTAGCGGAAGAGACCCAGTACTTC.

The chain couples TRBV10-3 to TRBJ2-7; 10 nucleotides agree with TRBD1. This CDR3 has 15 amino acids. Germline assignment: CDR1 ENHRY and CDR2 SYGVKD. V was clipped by 5 bases and J by 4 bases; unmatched bases: 8. The CDR3 nucleotides are TGTGCCATCAGTAGAACCGGGACAGGGGAGTACGAGCAGTACTTC. Amino acids: CAISRTGTGEYEQYF.

The chain recombines TRBV7-2 with TRBJ1-2, with D perhaps matching TRBD1 (6 bases). The ends were cut back, 7 bases at V and 5 bases at J, with 17 bases in the middle. Germline-derived CDR1 and CDR2 are SGHTA and FQGNSA. The CDR3 has 14 amino acids. CDR3 coding DNA: TGTGCCAGCACCACCCGGGGGGCTCGTTATGGCTACACCTTC. Translating it yields CASTTRGARYGYTF. Full variable domain (outside the CDR3, taken from reference TRBV7-2 and TRBJ1-2): GAGVSQSPSNKVTEKGKDVELRCDPISGHTALYWYRQSLGQGLEFLIYFQGNSAPDKSGLPSDRFSAERTGGSVSTLTIQRTQQEDSAVYLCASTTRGARYGYTFGSGTRLTVV.

The V call is TRBV5-1, the J call TRBJ1-3, with TRBD1 matching over 8 bases. Per germline, CDR1 SGHRS and CDR2 YFSETQ. CDR3 size: 14 residues. The ends lost 5 bases at V and 7 bases at J; junction bases unmatched: 8. The CDR3 DNA follows: TGCGCCAGCAGGACGACAGGGGATCAGAACACCATATATTTT. Amino acids: CASRTTGDQNTIYF.

This clone is termed medium-sized. The gene calls are TRBV27 and TRBJ1-1; TRBD1 is a possible D gene (6 bases). This CDR3 spans 14 amino acids. Germline lookup yields CDR1 MNHEY and CDR2 SMNVEV (reference sequence). V lost 6 bases to trimming and J lost 0 bases, with 11 bases between them. The CDR3 loop is CASRSDSMNTEAFF. The CDR3 nucleotides are TGTGCCAGCAGGTCGGACAGTATGAACACTGAAGCTTTCTTT.

The chain uses TRBV12-5 and TRBJ2-7; the D gene is possibly TRBD2 (6 bases). V dropped 3 bases and J dropped 6 bases, with 15 bases sitting between them. CDR1 is LGHNT, CDR2 FRNRAP, per germline. This CDR3 is built from 14 residues. The CDR3 protein is CASGFSGRGGEQYF. The CDR3 bases are TGTGCTAGTGGTTTCAGCGGGCGGGGAGGCGAGCAGTACTTC.

In this sample, this clone turned up a few times. In the same sample, other DNA sequences code for this CDR3. The chain is built from TRBV10-3 and TRBJ1-1; a weak D match, TRBD1 (6 bases). Trimming left V 0 bases short and J 5 bases short, with 10 bases between. Germline loops: CDR1 ENHRY, CDR2 SYGVKD. This CDR3 has 14 residues. CDR3 DNA: TGTGCCATCAGTGAGTCAGGGGGGGGGACTGAAGCTTTCTTT. It codes for CAISESGGGTEAFF.

V is TRBV6-5 and J is TRBJ1-1; 8 bases fit TRBD1. The trim removed 5 bases at V and 4 bases at J, leaving 6 bases unmatched. CDR3 length equals 14 residues. Germline-derived CDR1 and CDR2 are MNHEY and SVGAGI. The DNA of the CDR3 is TGTGCCAGCAGTGCACAGGGGGAGAGCACTGAAGCTTTCTTT. Translating gives CASSAQGESTEAFF.

V is TRBV21-1 and J is TRBJ1-3; the D segment call TRBD1 is taken from the table without a DNA check. TRBV21-1 is shown as a pseudogene. The CDR3 runs 17 residues. This CDR3 is CASTVRPSGQTGNTIYF. CDR3 DNA sequence: TGTGCCAGCACCGTTCGTCCCTCTGGACAGACGGGAAACACCATATATTTT.

This clone was counted a single time. The chain has TRBV4-1 and TRBJ2-5, with 7 bases fitting TRBD1. Germline CDR1 reads MGHRA; CDR2 reads YSYEKL. The CDR3 has 13 amino acids. The V gene end was trimmed by 4 bases and the J gene end by 3 bases; junction bases not matched to a gene: 2. The CDR3 loop reads CASSPGQKETQYF. The CDR3 coding sequence is TGCGCCAGCAGCCCGGGACAGAAAGAGACCCAGTACTTC.

J is TRBJ1-2 and V is TRBV10-3; 9 nucleotides agree with TRBD1. The V segment lost 6 bases and the J segment 4 bases; nucleotides outside the gene matches: 15. Germline V gene sequence: CDR1 ENHRY, CDR2 SYGVKD. The CDR3 extends over 17 amino acids. DNA for the CDR3: TGTGCCATCAGCAGTACACCGGGACAGGGAGTTTTCTATGGCTACACCTTC. Residues: CAISSTPGQGVFYGYTF.

In nucleotides, the CDR3 is TGCGCCAGCAGCGACGGACAGGGCTCATATAATTCACCCCTCCACTTT. Protein sequence: CASSDGQGSYNSPLHF. The chain recombines TRBV5-1 with TRBJ1-6, with 8 bases identical to TRBD1. This CDR3 region has 16 residues. CDR1 and CDR2 from the germline V gene are SGHRS and YFSETQ. Losses at the gene ends were 4 bases for V and 4 bases for J; bases not matched to a gene: 7.

Only a few counts were recorded for this clone. The chain is built from TRBV28 and TRBJ1-2; D uncertain. The CDR3 has 13 amino acids. V was cut by 7 bases and J by 6 bases, with 15 bases left in between. Germline V gene data show CDR1 as MDHEN and CDR2 as SYDVKM. This CDR3 reads CASTIEVEDGYTF. As DNA, the CDR3 is TGTGCCAGCACCATAGAGGTTGAAGATGGCTACACCTTC.

This chain joins TRBV5-1 and TRBJ2-1; D might be TRBD2 (6 bases). The CDR3 contains 13 residues. V dropped 3 bases and J dropped 9 bases, with 13 bases sitting between them. Germline V gives CDR1 SGHRS, CDR2 YFSETQ. CDR3 region: CASSWADGGEQFF. CDR3 nucleotides: TGCGCCAGCAGCTGGGCGGACGGGGGTGAGCAGTTCTTC.

The V call is TRBV7-2, the J call TRBJ1-3; D gene ambiguous. Trimming shortened V by 1 base and J by 0 bases, and 10 bases separated the two germline ends. CDR3 length: 16 residues. In germline, CDR1 is SGHTA, CDR2 FQGNSA. CDR3 in DNA: TGTGCCAGCAGCTTAGACGCAGGATCCTCTGGAAACACCATATATTTT. It codes for CASSLDAGSSGNTIYF.